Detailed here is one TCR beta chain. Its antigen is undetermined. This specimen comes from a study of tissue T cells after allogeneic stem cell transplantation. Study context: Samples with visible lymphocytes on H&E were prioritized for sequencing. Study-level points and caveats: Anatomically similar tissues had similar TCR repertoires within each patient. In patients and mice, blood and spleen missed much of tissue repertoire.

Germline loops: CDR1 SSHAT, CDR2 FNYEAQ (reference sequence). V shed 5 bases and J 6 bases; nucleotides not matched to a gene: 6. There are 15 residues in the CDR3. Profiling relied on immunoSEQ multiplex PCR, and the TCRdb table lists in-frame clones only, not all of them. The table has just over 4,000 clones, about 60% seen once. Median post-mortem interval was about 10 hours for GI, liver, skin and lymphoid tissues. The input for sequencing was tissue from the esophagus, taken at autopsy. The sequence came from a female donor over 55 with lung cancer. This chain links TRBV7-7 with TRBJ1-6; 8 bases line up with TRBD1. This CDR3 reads CASSLRQGSNSPLHF. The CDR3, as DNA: TGTGCCAGCAGCCTTAGACAGGGGAGTAATTCACCCCTCCACTTT. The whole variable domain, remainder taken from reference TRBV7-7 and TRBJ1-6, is GAGVSQSPRYKVTKRGQDVTLRCDPISSHATLYWYQQALGQGPEFLTYFNYEAQPDKSGLPSDRFSAERPEGSISTLTIQRTEQRDSAMYRCASSLRQGSNSPLHFGNGTRLTVT.